This T cell receptor (beta chain) was recovered during a study of T cell changes during pregnancy in multiple sclerosis. CDR1 is LGHNA and CDR2 is YSLEER in the germline V gene. V trimming: 1 base; J trimming: 10 bases; junction bases outside the gene matches: 8. This CDR3 comprises 17 residues. This clone was observed many times. Measured with immunoSEQ multiplex PCR; TCRdb has only the in-frame clones, and not every one. Counted here are fewer than 50,000 clones, roughly 87% occurring once; the ten biggest clones make up approximately 11%. The starting material was CD8+ T cells from peripheral blood mononuclear cells, obtained in the first trimester of pregnancy. The V call is TRBV4-3, the J call TRBJ1-6; 12 positions agree with TRBD1. This TCR came from a female donor with multiple sclerosis, enrolled in a pregnancy study. CDR3 in amino acids: CASSQVIPGTGGSPLHF. In DNA form, the CDR3 reads TGCGCCAGCAGCCAAGTAATACCCGGGACAGGGGGCTCACCCCTCCACTTT.